These 21 T cell receptor beta chains were all obtained from the same sample, sequenced in a study of control samples from healthy donors and cancer patients. The protocol was immunoSEQ multiplex PCR, while the TCRdb copy is restricted to in-frame clones and leaves out a portion. The repertoire consists of under 70,000 clones, with approximately 86% occurring once and the leading ten covering 3.5% to 4.5%. Specimen: blood. These receptors came from a man aged 50 to 59 in good health.

The chain joins TRBV4-2 to TRBJ1-6; D may be TRBD1 (6 bases). The CDR3 is 15 amino acids. Trimming stripped 0 bases from V and 7 bases from J, with 10 bases between. Germline CDR1 is LGHNA and CDR2 is YNFKEQ. The CDR3 protein is CASSQDPGANSPLHF. The CDR3 DNA is TGTGCCAGCAGCCAAGATCCGGGGGCGAATTCACCCCTCCACTTT.

V usage is TRBV28 and J usage is TRBJ1-5, with a possible D match to TRBD1 (5 bases). The germline CDR1 and CDR2 sequences are MDHEN and SYDVKM. V dropped 6 bases and J dropped 2 bases, with 20 bases sitting between them. CDR3 length equals 17 residues. CDR3 amino acids: CASSPTPAGKGNQPQHF. In DNA form, the CDR3 reads TGTGCCAGCAGCCCTACCCCAGCAGGGAAAGGCAATCAGCCCCAGCATTTT.

This rearrangement joins TRBV5-5 to TRBJ1-4, with 7 positions matching TRBD1. The V segment lost 0 bases and the J segment 9 bases; nucleotides outside the gene matches: 5. This CDR3 has 14 residues. Germline V lookup: CDR1 SGHKS, CDR2 YYEKEE (reference sequence). In DNA, the CDR3 is TGTGCCAGCAGCTTGGAAGGGGGCGGCCAAAAACTGTTTTTT. This codes for CASSLEGGGQKLFF.

The V call is TRBV11-2, the J call TRBJ1-1; TRBD1 is a possible D gene (6 bases). The V and J ends lost 0 bases and 5 bases respectively, with 10 bases between them. Germline CDR1 is SGHAT and CDR2 is FQNNGV. The CDR3 is 14 residues long. The CDR3 reads CASSLDFRGTEAFF. CDR3 bases: TGTGCCAGCAGCTTAGATTTTAGGGGGACTGAAGCTTTCTTT.

This clone was observed a single time. The chain uses TRBV7-2 and TRBJ1-6; D gene uncertain. Germline values: CDR1 SGHTA, CDR2 FQGNSA. The V end was cut by 2 bases, the J end by 7 bases, with 9 bases between. The length of the CDR3 is 14 residues. This CDR3 is CASSLIGWNSPLHF. In DNA form, the CDR3 reads TGTGCCAGCAGCTTAATTGGGTGGAATTCACCCCTCCACTTT.

This clone occurred once. The genes are TRBV19 and TRBJ2-5, with D maybe TRBD1 (6 bases). Trimming took off 3 bases at V and 4 bases at J, with 21 bases between the two ends. Germline CDR1 is LNHDA and CDR2 is SQIVND (reference sequence). The CDR3 consists of 17 residues. DNA for the CDR3: TGTGCCAGTAGTATGGGGGCCGGGGCTGTCCGGGCAGAGACCCAGTACTTC. It yields the protein CASSMGAGAVRAETQYF.

This clone was counted only a few times. V gene TRBV11-3 combines with J gene TRBJ1-6; D may be TRBD1 (6 bases). Per the germline V gene, CDR1 is SGHNT and CDR2 is YENEEA. V was cut by 2 bases and J by 9 bases, with 14 bases left in between. This CDR3 is built from 15 residues. The CDR3 sequence is CASSLSRGQGSPLHF. The CDR3 coding sequence is TGTGCCAGCAGCTTATCTCGGGGGCAGGGTTCACCCCTCCACTTT.

The chain is built from TRBV6-5 and TRBJ1-5; D is perhaps TRBD1 (5 bases). The CDR3 length is 15 residues. Germline CDR1 and CDR2: MNHEY and SVGAGI. V lost 2 bases and J lost 1, with 9 bases in between. The CDR3 loop is CASSYDGGSNQPQHF. The CDR3 nucleotides are TGTGCCAGCAGTTACGATGGGGGGAGCAATCAGCCCCAGCATTTT.

This clone occurred a few times. The CDR3 sequence: CASRDRLQETQYF. For the CDR3, the DNA is TGCGCCAGCCGGGACAGACTCCAAGAGACCCAGTACTTC. This chain links TRBV5-1 with TRBJ2-5; 7 nucleotides align to TRBD1. Germline CDR1 and CDR2: SGHRS and YFSETQ. The CDR3 is 13 amino acids. V shed 7 bases, J shed 1 base, and the junction held 4 bases outside the gene matches.

The V call is TRBV30, the J call TRBJ1-1; D may be TRBD1 (6 bases). Looked up from germline, CDR1 is GTSNPN and CDR2 is SVGIG (reference sequence). The CDR3 runs 13 residues. V gave up 2 bases and J gave up 1 base, with 8 bases separating them. The CDR3 bases are TGTGCCTGGAGTAAGGACAGGAACACTGAAGCTTTCTTT. Translating gives CAWSKDRNTEAFF.

V gene TRBV29-1 combines with J gene TRBJ1-5; D not certain. In germline, CDR1 is SQVTM, CDR2 ANQGSEA. The V end lost 3 bases, the J end lost 7 bases, and 13 bases lay between the germline ends. The CDR3 is 13 amino acids. This CDR3 reads CSVDGEGGQPQHF. The CDR3 DNA sequence: TGCAGCGTTGATGGGGAAGGTGGGCAGCCCCAGCATTTT.

V and J are TRBV6-5 and TRBJ1-6; D remains unclear. V gave up 6 bases and J gave up 5 bases, with 8 bases separating them. Germline V gene sequence: CDR1 MNHEY, CDR2 SVGAGI. The CDR3 consists of 13 residues. The CDR3 sequence: CASRRFNNSPLHF. The CDR3 bases are TGTGCCAGCAGGAGGTTTAATAATTCACCCCTCCACTTT.

The V call is TRBV18, the J call TRBJ2-1; 12 bases map to TRBD1. The germline gives CDR1 KGHSH, CDR2 LQKENI. Losses at the gene ends were 3 bases for V and 5 bases for J; bases not matched to a gene: 2. This CDR3 spans 15 amino acids. CDR3 bases: TGTGCCAGCTCACCGCGGGACAGGGGGCACAATGAGCAGTTCTTC. Its translation is CASSPRDRGHNEQFF.

The chain's CDR3 is CASSYGSGKGETQYF. In nucleotides, the CDR3 is TGTGCCAGCAGTTACGGTAGCGGGAAAGGAGAGACCCAGTACTTC. This chain connects TRBV6-6 to TRBJ2-5, with 8 bases lining up with TRBD2. V was clipped by 2 bases and J by 4 bases; unmatched bases: 6. This CDR3 has 15 residues. Germline CDR1 reads MNHNY; CDR2 reads SVGAGI (reference sequence).

The V call is TRBV9, the J call TRBJ2-2, with D hard to call. The CDR3 is 13 amino acids. Trimming removed 3 bases from V and 3 bases from J, with 6 bases in between. Germline V gene data show CDR1 as SGDLS and CDR2 as YYNGEE. CDR3 amino acids: CASSDPDTGELFF. The CDR3 DNA reads TGTGCCAGCAGCGACCCAGACACCGGGGAGCTGTTTTTT.

This chain joins TRBV28 and TRBJ1-2; D might be TRBD1 (5 bases). CDR1 MDHEN and CDR2 SYDVKM come from the germline V gene. V lost 6 bases and J 2 bases, leaving 7 bases between the germline ends. This CDR3 spans 12 amino acids. CDR3 nucleotide sequence: TGTGCCAGCAGCCAGGGAAACTATGGCTACACCTTC. Encoded protein: CASSQGNYGYTF.

The V gene is TRBV7-8, the J gene TRBJ2-1, with 9 positions matching TRBD1. Germline CDR1 is SGHVS and CDR2 is FQNEAQ. Trimming took 4 bases from V and 5 from J; bases not matched to a gene: 6. The CDR3 runs 15 residues. CDR3 protein: CASSSRDRVDNEQFF. The CDR3 nucleotides are TGTGCCAGCAGCTCCCGGGACAGGGTCGACAATGAGCAGTTCTTC.

This clone appeared a few times. Written as DNA, the CDR3 is TGTGCCAGCAGTTTAAATCAGGGCGAGGATACGCAGTATTTT. Translation gives CASSLNQGEDTQYF. The chain recombines TRBV27 with TRBJ2-3; tentatively, D is TRBD1 (5 bases). V lost 2 bases to trimming and J lost 6 bases, with 12 bases between them. In germline, CDR1 is MNHEY, CDR2 SMNVEV (reference sequence). This CDR3 has 14 amino acids.

This clone was detected once. The chain carries TRBV27 and TRBJ1-1, with D possibly TRBD1 on 5 matching bases. V lost 0 bases and J 9 bases, leaving 14 bases between the germline ends. Germline CDR1 reads MNHEY; CDR2 reads SMNVEV (reference sequence). There are 14 residues in the CDR3. CDR3 DNA sequence: TGTGCCAGCAGTTTATCGGGGGGATGGTCTAAAGCTTTCTTT. Translation gives CASSLSGGWSKAFF.

The chain joins TRBV9 to TRBJ2-4; D not certain. CDR1 and CDR2 from the germline V gene are SGDLS and YYNGEE. V was pared by 0 bases and J by 0 bases, with 7 bases between. This CDR3 has 15 amino acids. In nucleotides, the CDR3 is TGTGCCAGCAGCGTAGACCCTTTAGCCAAAAACATTCAGTACTTC. Translation gives CASSVDPLAKNIQYF.

This clone showed up just once. The J gene is TRBJ1-2, the V gene TRBV16; no reliable D call. The CDR3 is made up of 13 amino acids. Germline V gene data show CDR1 as KGHSY and CDR2 as FQNENV. With 2 bases removed from V and 3 bases from J, the gap between germline ends came to 7 bases. CDR3 in amino acids: CASSQDVDYGYTF. The CDR3 DNA is TGTGCCAGCAGCCAAGACGTAGACTATGGCTACACCTTC. Full variable domain (outside the CDR3, taken from reference TRBV16 and TRBJ1-2): GEEVAQTPKHLVRGEGQKAKLYCAPIKGHSYVFWYQQVLKNEFKFLISFQNENVFDETGMPKERFSAKCLPNSPCSLEIQATKLEDSAVYFCASSQDVDYGYTFGSGTRLTVV.